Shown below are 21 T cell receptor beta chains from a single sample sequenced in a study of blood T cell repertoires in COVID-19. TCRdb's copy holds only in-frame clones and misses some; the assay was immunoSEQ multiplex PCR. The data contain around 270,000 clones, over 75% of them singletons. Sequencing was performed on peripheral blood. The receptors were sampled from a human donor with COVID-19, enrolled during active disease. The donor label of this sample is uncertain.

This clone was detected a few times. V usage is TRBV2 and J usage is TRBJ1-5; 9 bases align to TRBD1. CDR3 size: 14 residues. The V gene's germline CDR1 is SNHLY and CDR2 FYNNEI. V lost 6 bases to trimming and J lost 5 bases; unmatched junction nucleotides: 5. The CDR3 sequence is CASRGGTGYQPQHF. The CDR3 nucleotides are TGTGCCAGCAGGGGGGGGACAGGGTATCAGCCCCAGCATTTT.

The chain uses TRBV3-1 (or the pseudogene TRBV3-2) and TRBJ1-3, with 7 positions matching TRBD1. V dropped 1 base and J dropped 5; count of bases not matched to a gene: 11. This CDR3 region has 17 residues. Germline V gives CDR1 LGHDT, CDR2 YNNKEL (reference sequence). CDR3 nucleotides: TGTGCCAGCAGCCAAGGCCCCTCCGACAGGGCCCGAAACACCATATATTTT. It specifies CASSQGPSDRARNTIYF.

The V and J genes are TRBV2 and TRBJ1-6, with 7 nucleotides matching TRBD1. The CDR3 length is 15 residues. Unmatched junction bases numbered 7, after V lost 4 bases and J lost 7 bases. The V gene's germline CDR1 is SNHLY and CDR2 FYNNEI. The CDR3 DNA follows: TGTGCCAGCAGTGTCGAGGGGGCTCGGAATTCACCCCTCCACTTT. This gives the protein CASSVEGARNSPLHF.

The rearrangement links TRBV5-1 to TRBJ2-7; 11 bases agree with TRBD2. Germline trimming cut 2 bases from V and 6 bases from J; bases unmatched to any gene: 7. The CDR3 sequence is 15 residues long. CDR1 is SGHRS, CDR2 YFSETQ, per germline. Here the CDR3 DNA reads TGCGCCAGCAGCTTAATGGGACTAGCGGAGGGCGAGCAGTACTTC. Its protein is CASSLMGLAEGEQYF.

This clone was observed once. The CDR3 DNA reads as TGTGCTAGTGTCCCAAGAGGGACAGACGTCCTGAACTATGGCTACACCTTC. This codes for CASVPRGTDVLNYGYTF. The chain joins TRBV12-5 to TRBJ1-2; 7 nucleotides agree with TRBD1. Germline V gene lookup returns CDR1 LGHNT and CDR2 FRNRAP. Trimming removed 7 bases from V and 2 bases from J; junction bases left unmatched: 16. The CDR3 is 17 residues long.

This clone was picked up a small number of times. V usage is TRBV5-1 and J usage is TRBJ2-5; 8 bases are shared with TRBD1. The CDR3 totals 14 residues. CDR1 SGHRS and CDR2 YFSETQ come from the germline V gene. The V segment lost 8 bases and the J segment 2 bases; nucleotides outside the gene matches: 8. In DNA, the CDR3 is TGCGCCAGTACGATAAGGACAGGGCAAGAGACCCAGTACTTC. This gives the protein CASTIRTGQETQYF.

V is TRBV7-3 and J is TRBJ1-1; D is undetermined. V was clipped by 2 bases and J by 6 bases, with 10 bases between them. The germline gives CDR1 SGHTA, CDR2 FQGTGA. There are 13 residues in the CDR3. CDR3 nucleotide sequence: TGTGCCAGCAGCTTAGTAGGCCAGGCTGAAGCTTTCTTT. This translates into CASSLVGQAEAFF. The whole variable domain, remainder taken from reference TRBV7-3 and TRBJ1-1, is GAGVSQTPSNKVTEKGKYVELRCDPISGHTALYWYRQSLGQGPEFLIYFQGTGAADDSGLPNDRFFAVRPEGSVSTLKIQRTERGDSAVYLCASSLVGQAEAFFGQGTRLTVV.

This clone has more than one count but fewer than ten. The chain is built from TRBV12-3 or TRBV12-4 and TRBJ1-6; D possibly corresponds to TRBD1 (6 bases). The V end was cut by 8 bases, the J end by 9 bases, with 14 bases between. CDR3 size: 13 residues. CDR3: CASQPQTGSPLHF. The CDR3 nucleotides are TGTGCCAGCCAACCTCAGACAGGTTCACCCCTCCACTTT.

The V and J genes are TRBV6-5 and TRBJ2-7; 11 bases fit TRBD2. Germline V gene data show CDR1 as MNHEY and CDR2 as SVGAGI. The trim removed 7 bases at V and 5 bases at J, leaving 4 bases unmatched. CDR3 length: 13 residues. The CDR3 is CASMRLAGNEQYF. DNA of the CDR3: TGTGCCAGCATGAGACTAGCGGGAAACGAGCAGTACTTC.

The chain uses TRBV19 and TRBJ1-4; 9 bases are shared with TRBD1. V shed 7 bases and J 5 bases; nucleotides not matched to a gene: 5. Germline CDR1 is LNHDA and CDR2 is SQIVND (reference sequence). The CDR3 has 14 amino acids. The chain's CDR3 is CASTRDRDNEKLFF. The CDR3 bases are TGTGCCAGTACCAGGGACAGGGACAATGAAAAACTGTTTTTT.

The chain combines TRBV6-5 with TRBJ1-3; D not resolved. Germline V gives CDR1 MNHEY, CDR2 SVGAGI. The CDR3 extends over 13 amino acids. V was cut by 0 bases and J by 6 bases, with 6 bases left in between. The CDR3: CASSYSRVNTIYF. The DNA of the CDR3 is TGTGCCAGCAGTTACTCGAGGGTAAACACCATATATTTT.

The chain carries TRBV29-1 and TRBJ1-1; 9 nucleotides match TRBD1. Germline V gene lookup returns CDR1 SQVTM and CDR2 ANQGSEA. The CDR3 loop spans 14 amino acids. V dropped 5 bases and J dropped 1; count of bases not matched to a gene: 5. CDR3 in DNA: TGCAGCGTTTGGGACAGGGTATCGAACACTGAAGCTTTCTTT. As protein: CSVWDRVSNTEAFF. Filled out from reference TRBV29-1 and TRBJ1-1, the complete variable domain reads SAVISQKPSRDICQRGTSLTIQCQVDSQVTMMFWYRQQPGQSLTLIATANQGSEATYESGFVIDKFPISRPNLTFSTLTVSNMSPEDSSIYLCSVWDRVSNTEAFFGQGTRLTVV.

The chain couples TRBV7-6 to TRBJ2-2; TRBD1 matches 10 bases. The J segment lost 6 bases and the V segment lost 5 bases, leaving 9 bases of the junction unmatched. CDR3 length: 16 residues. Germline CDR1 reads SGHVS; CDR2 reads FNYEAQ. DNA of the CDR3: TGTGCCAGCAGCCCCGCCGGGACAGGGGTTCCCGGGGAGCTGTTTTTT. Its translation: CASSPAGTGVPGELFF.

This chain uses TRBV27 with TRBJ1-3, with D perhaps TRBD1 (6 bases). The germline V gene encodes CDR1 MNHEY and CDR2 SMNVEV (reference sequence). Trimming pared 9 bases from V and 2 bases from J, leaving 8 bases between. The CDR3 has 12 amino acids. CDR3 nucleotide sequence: TGTGCCAGTCACAGGGCTGGAAACACCATATATTTT. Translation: CASHRAGNTIYF.

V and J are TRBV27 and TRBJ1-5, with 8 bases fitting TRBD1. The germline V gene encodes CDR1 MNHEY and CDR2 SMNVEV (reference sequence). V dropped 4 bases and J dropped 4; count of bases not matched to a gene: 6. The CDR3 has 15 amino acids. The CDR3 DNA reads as TGTGCCAGCAGTTCCCGGACAGGGCCAAATCAGCCCCAGCATTTT. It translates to CASSSRTGPNQPQHF.

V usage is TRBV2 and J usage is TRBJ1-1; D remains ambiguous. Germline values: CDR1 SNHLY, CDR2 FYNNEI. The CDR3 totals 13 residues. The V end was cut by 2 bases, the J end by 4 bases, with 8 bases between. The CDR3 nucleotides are TGTGCCAGCAGTGAACAGGCTCCCACTGAAGCTTTCTTT. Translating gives CASSEQAPTEAFF. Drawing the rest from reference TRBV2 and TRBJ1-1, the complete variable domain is EPEVTQTPSHQVTQMGQEVILRCVPISNHLYFYWYRQILGQKVEFLVSFYNNEISEKSEIFDDQFSVERPDGSNFTLKIRSTKLEDSAMYFCASSEQAPTEAFFGQGTRLTVV.

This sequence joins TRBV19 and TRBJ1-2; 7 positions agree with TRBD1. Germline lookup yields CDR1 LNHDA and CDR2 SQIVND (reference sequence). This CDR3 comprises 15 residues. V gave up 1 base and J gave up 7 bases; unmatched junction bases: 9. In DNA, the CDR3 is TGTGCCAGTAGTATAGCCGAGACAGGGTCGGTTGGCTACACCTTC. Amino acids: CASSIAETGSVGYTF.

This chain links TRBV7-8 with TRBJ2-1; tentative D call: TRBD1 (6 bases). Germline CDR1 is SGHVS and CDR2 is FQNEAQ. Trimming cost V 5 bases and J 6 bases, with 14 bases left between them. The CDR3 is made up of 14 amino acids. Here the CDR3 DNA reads TGTGCCAGCAGCAAGGGGGAGTTTGGCAATGAGCAGTTCTTC. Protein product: CASSKGEFGNEQFF.

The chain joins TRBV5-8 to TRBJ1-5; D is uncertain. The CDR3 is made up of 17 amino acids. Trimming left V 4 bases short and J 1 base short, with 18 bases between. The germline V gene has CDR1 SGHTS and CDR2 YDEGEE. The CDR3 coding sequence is TGTGCCAGCAGCCCCGGACTGGGCATCCTGAGCAATCAGCCCCAGCATTTT. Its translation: CASSPGLGILSNQPQHF.

Here the CDR3 DNA reads TGTGCCAGCTCACTGTTCCGGGCGACAGGGGACGGCATTGGTGAAAAACTGTTTTTT. Its protein product is CASSLFRATGDGIGEKLFF. The V call is TRBV18, the J call TRBJ1-4, with TRBD1 identical over 8 bases. The germline CDR1 and CDR2 sequences are KGHSH and LQKENI. J was trimmed by 7 bases and V by 4 bases; bases with no gene match: 20. CDR3 length equals 19 residues.

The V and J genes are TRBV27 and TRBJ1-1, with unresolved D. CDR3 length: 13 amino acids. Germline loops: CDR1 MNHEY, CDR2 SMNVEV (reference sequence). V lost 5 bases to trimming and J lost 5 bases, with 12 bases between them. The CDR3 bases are TGTGCCAGCAGTATGAGGTGGGAGACTGAAGCTTTCTTT. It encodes CASSMRWETEAFF.